Following are 20 T cell receptor beta chains from one sample sequenced in a study of cytotoxic CD8 clonotypes in ibrutinib-treated CLL. Method: immunoSEQ multiplex PCR; TCRdb's copy keeps in-frame clones and lacks some. This sample has over 95,000 clones; 58% occur once, and the top ten carry about 40%. The sequences come from PBMCs, collected after 24 months of ibrutinib treatment. Receptor source: a human donor with chronic lymphocytic leukemia.

This clone was detected a few times. The CDR3 reads CASSSQGALNYGYTF. For the CDR3, the DNA is TGTGCCAGCAGTTCGCAGGGGGCGCTTAACTATGGCTACACCTTC. J is TRBJ1-2 and V is TRBV5-4; 8 bases fit TRBD1. Unmatched junction bases numbered 7, after V lost 5 bases and J lost 1 base. The CDR3 length is 15 residues. The germline V gene has CDR1 SGHNT and CDR2 YYREEE (reference sequence).

The V and J genes are TRBV30 and TRBJ2-6; D gene uncertain. This CDR3 is built from 17 residues. V was clipped by 2 bases and J by 0 bases, with 14 bases between them. Per germline, CDR1 GTSNPN and CDR2 SVGIG (reference sequence). CDR3 sequence reads: CAWSRYRFSSGANVLTF. CDR3 sequence (DNA): TGTGCCTGGAGTCGGTATCGATTCAGCTCTGGGGCCAACGTCCTGACTTTC.

The chain links TRBV4-1 to TRBJ1-6, with D possibly being TRBD1 (6 bases). The CDR3 runs 16 residues. Trimming removed 2 bases at V and 7 bases at J, with 15 bases between. Per germline, CDR1 MGHRA and CDR2 YSYEKL. CDR3 protein: CASSQKGRGWNSPLHF. The CDR3 DNA follows: TGCGCCAGCAGCCAAAAGGGCAGGGGCTGGAATTCACCCCTCCACTTT.

The chain employs TRBV2 and TRBJ1-5; D not resolved. CDR3 length equals 14 residues. The V end was cut by 3 bases, the J end by 9 bases, with 15 bases between. Germline values: CDR1 SNHLY, CDR2 FYNNEI. CDR3 DNA sequence: TGTGCCAGCAGTGAGTCGGCCGGGCGGAGGCCCCAGCATTTT. Translation gives CASSESAGRRPQHF. The full variable domain, its missing parts supplied by reference TRBV2 and TRBJ1-5, is EPEVTQTPSHQVTQMGQEVILRCVPISNHLYFYWYRQILGQKVEFLVSFYNNEISEKSEIFDDQFSVERPDGSNFTLKIRSTKLEDSAMYFCASSESAGRRPQHFGDGTRLSIL.

This chain uses TRBV7-6 with TRBJ2-7; D may be TRBD1 (5 bases). The CDR3 is 16 residues long. Germline V gene sequence: CDR1 SGHVS, CDR2 FNYEAQ. V was cut by 5 bases and J by 4 bases, with 21 bases left in between. This CDR3 is CASSKHGQGESYEQYF. CDR3 DNA: TGTGCCAGCAGCAAACACGGCCAGGGCGAATCTTACGAGCAGTACTTC.

J is TRBJ2-5 and V is TRBV7-2, with a tentative D call TRBD2 (5 bases). The CDR3 runs 15 residues. Trimming removed 0 bases at V and 2 bases at J, with 10 bases between. Looked up from germline, CDR1 is SGHTA and CDR2 is FQGNSA. CDR3 region: CASSLARRLQETQYF. CDR3 in DNA: TGTGCCAGCAGCTTAGCGCGGAGGTTACAAGAGACCCAGTACTTC.

There are a few counts of this clone. This sequence joins TRBV20-1 and TRBJ1-2, with 7 bases matching TRBD1. CDR1 and CDR2 from the germline V gene are DFQATT and SNEGSKA (reference sequence). Trimming cost V 4 bases and J 9 bases; bases outside gene matches: 5. CDR3 length equals 11 residues. The CDR3 sequence: CSATDRKRYTF. In nucleotides, the CDR3 is TGCAGTGCTACGGACAGGAAGCGCTACACCTTC.

This chain connects TRBV6-6 to TRBJ1-1; 8 positions agree with TRBD1. The CDR3 covers 15 residues. Germline values: CDR1 MNHNY, CDR2 SVGAGI (reference sequence). Trimming took 5 bases from V and 5 from J; bases not matched to a gene: 10. Here the CDR3 reads CASSPTGTGVTEAFF. DNA for the CDR3: TGTGCCAGCAGTCCGACCGGGACAGGAGTTACTGAAGCTTTCTTT.

This clone has only a few counts. The V call is TRBV19, the J call TRBJ1-5; 7 positions agree with TRBD1. Germline-derived CDR1 and CDR2 are LNHDA and SQIVND (reference sequence). V dropped 1 base and J dropped 4; count of bases not matched to a gene: 7. This CDR3 spans 16 amino acids. This CDR3 is CASSIGLRGRNQPQHF. The CDR3 bases are TGTGCCAGTAGTATAGGGTTAAGGGGGCGAAATCAGCCCCAGCATTTT.

This rearrangement joins TRBV5-1 to TRBJ2-3, with TRBD1 as a possible D gene (5 bases). The germline V gene has CDR1 SGHRS and CDR2 YFSETQ. CDR3 size: 16 residues. Trimming removed 0 bases at V and 0 bases at J, with 11 bases between. CDR3 in DNA: TGCGCCAGCAGCTTGGCCTCGACAGCTAGCACAGATACGCAGTATTTT. It specifies CASSLASTASTDTQYF.

CDR3 amino acids: CASTNLRGEAFF. The CDR3 nucleotides read TGTGCCAGCACTAATCTCCGGGGCGAAGCTTTCTTT. V and J are TRBV28 and TRBJ1-1; possibly TRBD1 for D (5 bases). This CDR3 comprises 12 residues. V lost 7 bases and J lost 8, with 14 bases in between. Germline CDR1 is MDHEN and CDR2 is SYDVKM.

This chain uses TRBV25-1 with TRBJ2-7; possible D gene TRBD1, 6 bases. CDR1 is MGHDK, CDR2 SYGVNS, per germline. Trimming removed 6 bases at V and 7 bases at J, with 19 bases between. This CDR3 is 14 amino acids long. CDR3 nucleotides: TGTGCCAGCAGCAGGGACACGTTGAAGTTAGAGCAGTACTTC. Its translation is CASSRDTLKLEQYF.

V and J are TRBV7-3 and TRBJ2-7, with D tentatively TRBD1 or TRBD2 (5 bases each). In germline, CDR1 is SGHTA, CDR2 FQGTGA. Trimming removed 2 bases from V and 6 bases from J, with 14 bases in between. The CDR3 extends over 14 amino acids. The CDR3 loop is CASSLLEGPFEQYF. The CDR3 nucleotides read TGTGCCAGCAGCTTACTAGAGGGGCCCTTCGAGCAGTACTTC.

There are many counts of this clone. This chain connects TRBV5-1 to TRBJ2-7; 9 bases line up with TRBD1. The germline V gene has CDR1 SGHRS and CDR2 YFSETQ. Trimming removed 4 bases from V and 5 bases from J; junction bases left unmatched: 4. The CDR3 spans 13 residues. Here the CDR3 DNA reads TGCGCCAGCAGCCAGGACAGGGGCCACGAGCAGTACTTC. Translated, it gives CASSQDRGHEQYF.

The J gene is TRBJ2-3, the V gene TRBV5-1; D remains unclear. The V end lost 0 bases, the J end lost 4 bases, and 18 bases lay between the germline ends. Per the germline V gene, CDR1 is SGHRS and CDR2 is YFSETQ. This CDR3 is 17 amino acids long. CDR3 coding DNA: TGCGCCAGCAGCTTGGGGGATAACTCTGTTCGCGCAGATACGCAGTATTTT. Residues: CASSLGDNSVRADTQYF.

The sample holds a few counts of this clone. V is TRBV29-1 and J is TRBJ1-1; D unclear. V dropped 3 bases and J dropped 2 bases, with 13 bases sitting between them. CDR3 length equals 14 residues. The germline V gene has CDR1 SQVTM and CDR2 ANQGSEA. This CDR3 is CSVDSQTLNTEAFF. For the CDR3, the DNA is TGCAGCGTTGATTCCCAGACCCTTAACACTGAAGCTTTCTTT.

The chain couples TRBV10-3 to TRBJ1-2; TRBD1 might be the D (5 bases). The CDR3 runs 14 residues. Trimming cost V 5 bases and J 2 bases, with 12 bases left between them. CDR1 and CDR2 from the germline V gene are ENHRY and SYGVKD. The CDR3 DNA reads TGTGCCATCAGTTACACCGGGGCGAACTATGGCTACACCTTC. Translation gives CAISYTGANYGYTF.

This clone appeared once. V is TRBV2 and J is TRBJ2-1; no clear D. Trimming removed 8 bases from V and 4 bases from J, with 12 bases in between. Per the germline V gene, CDR1 is SNHLY and CDR2 is FYNNEI. The CDR3 is made up of 13 amino acids. Here the CDR3 DNA reads TGTGCCAGCGGCTTATCCGTATACAATGAGCAGTTCTTC. This translates into CASGLSVYNEQFF.

The chain links TRBV19 to TRBJ1-1; weak D call: TRBD1 (6 bases). Germline lookup yields CDR1 LNHDA and CDR2 SQIVND (reference sequence). The CDR3 is 13 residues long. V lost 7 bases and J 7 bases, leaving 16 bases between the germline ends. For the CDR3, the DNA is TGTGCCAGTACCCCCATGGGGGCCGGTGAAGCTTTCTTT. It yields the protein CASTPMGAGEAFF. Filled out from reference TRBV19 and TRBJ1-1, the complete variable domain reads DGGITQSPKYLFRKEGQNVTLSCEQNLNHDAMYWYRQDPGQGLRLIYYSQIVNDFQKGDIAEGYSVSREKKESFPLTVTSAQKNPTAFYLCASTPMGAGEAFFGQGTRLTVV.

CDR3: CASSFPGQSLYEQYF. CDR3 sequence (DNA): TGTGCCAGCAGTTTCCCGGGACAGAGCTTATACGAGCAGTACTTC. V usage is TRBV7-9 and J usage is TRBJ2-7, with TRBD1 identical over 7 bases. The length of the CDR3 is 15 residues. V was pared by 6 bases and J by 4 bases, with 12 bases of the junction left unmatched. Germline-derived CDR1 and CDR2 are SEHNR and FQNEAQ (reference sequence).